This T cell receptor (beta chain) is from a study of blood T cell repertoires in COVID-19. Study information: Samples taken during acute and convalescent COVID-19 were collected in the United States, Italy and Spain. T cells, B-cell-depleted T cells, or PBMCs supplied cDNA or gDNA.

Assay used: immunoSEQ multiplex PCR; TCRdb lists only in-frame clones, some missing. The profile shows about 87,000 clones, less than 80% of them singletons. This clonotype was obtained from a woman aged 50 to 60 with acute or convalescent COVID-19. Sequencing was carried out using peripheral blood.

CDR3 sequence: CASSLAVFAGNTEAFF. CDR3 DNA: TGTGCCAGCAGCTTAGCCGTCTTCGCAGGAAACACTGAAGCTTTCTTT. The rearrangement joins TRBV7-2 to TRBJ1-1; D is uncertain. CDR3 length equals 16 residues. V was trimmed by 0 bases and J by 2 bases, leaving 13 bases between them. Germline V gene data show CDR1 as SGHTA and CDR2 as FQGNSA.